This TCR beta chain emerged from a study of shared clonotypes between healthy human individuals. The wider study: There were three CD4 naive, three CD4 memory, two CD8 naive and one CD8 memory plates per donor.

The CDR3 runs to 15 residues. Germline V gene data show CDR1 as MNHNY and CDR2 as SVGAGI (reference sequence). The V segment lost 6 bases and the J segment 7 bases; nucleotides outside the gene matches: 11. Replicate PCRs from sorted subsets contained about 200 ng DNA, which is tens of thousands of T cell genomes. Profiled with immunoSEQ multiplex PCR; TCRdb holds only in-frame clones, not every one. Of around 2.1 million clones listed, roughly 91% are singletons. Whole-study results and caveats: Several donors held about 5% of naive CD4 clonotypes in common.

This clone is a singleton in its sample. Its antigen remains unknown. CD45RO negativity and positive selection for CCR7 defined naive CD8 cells, a population that excluded terminally differentiated effector memory CD45RA+ cells. This receptor was taken from a man between 18 and 29 years old in good health. Some clones in this sample may be carry-over from other donors' samples. Specimen: naive CD8+ T cells from PBMCs. The chain has TRBV6-6 and TRBJ2-1, with 8 bases fitting TRBD2. The CDR3 sequence: CASSPDSGTQNEQFF. DNA for the CDR3: TGTGCCAGCAGCCCAGATAGCGGGACCCAGAATGAGCAGTTCTTC.